The 10 T cell receptor beta chains below all came from one sample that was sequenced in a study of CD8+ T cells in alopecia areata. As the sequencing template, cDNA was produced by extracting RNA and reverse transcribing it. Repertoires were generated with immunoSEQ multiplex PCR, while TCRdb's copy carries only in-frame clones and drops some. The sample records some 170,000 clones, about 55% being singletons. Treatment described: oral pan-JAK inhibitor, 5-10 mg twice daily. Here the sequenced sample was CD8+ T cells sorted from blood, taken at week 24, from a patient treated with tofacitinib. These receptors originate from a human donor with alopecia areata.

This clone was observed a handful of times. This chain uses TRBV29-1 with TRBJ2-7; tentative D call: TRBD1 (6 bases). Germline CDR1 is SQVTM and CDR2 is ANQGSEA. The CDR3 is 13 residues long. The germline V and J ends were trimmed by 4 bases and 3 bases, with 13 bases remaining between them. CDR3 residues: CSVVFRGRYEQYF. Here the CDR3 DNA reads TGCAGCGTTGTATTCAGGGGTCGCTACGAGCAGTACTTC.

V usage is TRBV5-4 and J usage is TRBJ2-1, with 8 bases identical to TRBD1. Germline CDR1 reads SGHNT; CDR2 reads YYREEE (reference sequence). The CDR3 sequence is 14 residues long. Unmatched junction bases numbered 2, after V lost 1 base and J lost 5 bases. CDR3 sequence reads: CASSLYRGDNEQFF. CDR3 coding DNA: TGTGCCAGCAGCTTGTACAGGGGGGACAATGAGCAGTTCTTC.

The chain carries TRBV30 and TRBJ2-6, with 7 bases matching TRBD1. The germline gives CDR1 GTSNPN, CDR2 SVGIG (reference sequence). The CDR3 has 18 residues. V lost 5 bases, J lost 0 bases, and 13 bases stayed unmatched. The CDR3 region has the DNA TGTGCCTGGGGCTGGGGGACAGCCCAAACCTCTGGGGCCAACGTCCTGACTTTC. Translated, it gives CAWGWGTAQTSGANVLTF.

The V call is TRBV29-1, the J call TRBJ1-2; D remains unclear. With 0 bases removed from V and 4 bases from J, the gap between germline ends came to 15 bases. This CDR3 has 15 amino acids. The germline CDR1 and CDR2 sequences are SQVTM and ANQGSEA. The CDR3 protein is CSVEDRTASTYGYTF. The DNA for the CDR3 is TGCAGCGTTGAAGACCGGACCGCCTCGACCTATGGCTACACCTTC.

The chain links TRBV27 to TRBJ1-2; weak D call: TRBD1 (5 bases). The CDR3 runs to 13 residues. Trimming removed 5 bases from V and 3 bases from J, with 10 bases in between. Per the germline V gene, CDR1 is MNHEY and CDR2 is SMNVEV (reference sequence). The CDR3 coding sequence is TGTGCCAGCAGTCCCGGGGCCTACTATGGCTACACCTTC. Translating gives CASSPGAYYGYTF.

This clone was seen more than once but under ten times. The chain combines TRBV25-1 with TRBJ1-5, with D perhaps TRBD1 (5 bases). The CDR3 has 13 residues. The germline gives CDR1 MGHDK, CDR2 SYGVNS. Deletions cut 6 bases from V and 2 bases from J, with 8 bases between. Here the CDR3 DNA reads TGTGCCAGCAGGGGGGACGGCAATCAGCCCCAGCATTTT. As protein: CASRGDGNQPQHF.

This clone has a handful of counts. At one end the junction does not follow the germline gene, possibly because of a read error. J is TRBJ1-2 and V is TRBV10-3; 10 positions match TRBD1. The CDR3 length is 14 residues. CDR1 is ENHRY, CDR2 SYGVKD, per germline. CDR3 sequence reads: CASSLDRGRRGYTF. For the CDR3, the DNA is TGCGCCAGCAGCCTTGACAGGGGGCGGAGAGGCTACACCTTC.

The CDR3 DNA reads as TGTGCCAGCAGCCTCTTAGGGAATCAGCCCCAGCATTTT. This encodes CASSLLGNQPQHF. The chain couples TRBV27 to TRBJ1-5; D call uncertain. With 6 bases removed from V and 4 bases from J, the gap between germline ends came to 10 bases. Germline V gene sequence: CDR1 MNHEY, CDR2 SMNVEV (reference sequence). The length of the CDR3 is 13 residues.

The V call is TRBV4-1, the J call TRBJ1-2; 8 positions agree with TRBD1. Germline V gene data show CDR1 as MGHRA and CDR2 as YSYEKL. The CDR3 sequence is 14 residues long. V gave up 4 bases and J gave up 2 bases; unmatched junction bases: 3. The DNA for the CDR3 is TGCGCCAGCAGCCCGGGACAGGCAAACTATGGCTACACCTTC. Translating it yields CASSPGQANYGYTF.

This chain links TRBV2 with TRBJ2-7; 8 nucleotides align to TRBD1. Germline CDR1 is SNHLY and CDR2 is FYNNEI. After removal of 6 bases from V and 6 bases from J, the junction contained 7 bases not matched to a gene. The CDR3 loop spans 13 amino acids. CDR3 sequence: CASSETGDGEQYF. CDR3 bases: TGTGCCAGCAGCGAGACAGGGGACGGCGAGCAGTACTTC.